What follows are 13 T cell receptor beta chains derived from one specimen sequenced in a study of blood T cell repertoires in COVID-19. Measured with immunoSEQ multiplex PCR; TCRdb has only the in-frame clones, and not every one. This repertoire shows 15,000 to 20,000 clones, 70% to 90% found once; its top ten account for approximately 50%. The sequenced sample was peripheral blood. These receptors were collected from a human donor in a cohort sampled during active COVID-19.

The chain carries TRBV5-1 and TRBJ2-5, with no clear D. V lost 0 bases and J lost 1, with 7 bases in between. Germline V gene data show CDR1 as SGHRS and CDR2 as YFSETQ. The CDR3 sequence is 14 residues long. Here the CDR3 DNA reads TGCGCCAGCAGCTTGGTATTACTCCAAGAGACCCAGTACTTC. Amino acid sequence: CASSLVLLQETQYF.

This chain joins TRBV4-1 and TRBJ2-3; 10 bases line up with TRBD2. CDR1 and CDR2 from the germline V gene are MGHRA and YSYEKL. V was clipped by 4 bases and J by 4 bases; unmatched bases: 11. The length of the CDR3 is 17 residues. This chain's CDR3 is CASSRHALAGGPDTQYF. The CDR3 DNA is TGCGCCAGCAGCCGACACGCCTTAGCGGGGGGACCAGATACGCAGTATTTT.

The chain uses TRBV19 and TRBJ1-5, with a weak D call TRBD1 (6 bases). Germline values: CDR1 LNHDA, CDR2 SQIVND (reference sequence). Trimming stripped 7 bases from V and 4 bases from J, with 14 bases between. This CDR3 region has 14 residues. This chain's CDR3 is CASNPRDTNQPQHF. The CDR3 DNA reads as TGTGCCAGTAACCCCCGGGACACAAATCAGCCCCAGCATTTT.

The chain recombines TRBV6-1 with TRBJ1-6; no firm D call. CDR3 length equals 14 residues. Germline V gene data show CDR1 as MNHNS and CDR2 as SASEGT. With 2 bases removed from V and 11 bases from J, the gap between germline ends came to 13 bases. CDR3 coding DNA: TGTGCCAGCAGTGAAACACGGCCCGCGGCACCCCTCCACTTT. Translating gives CASSETRPAAPLHF.

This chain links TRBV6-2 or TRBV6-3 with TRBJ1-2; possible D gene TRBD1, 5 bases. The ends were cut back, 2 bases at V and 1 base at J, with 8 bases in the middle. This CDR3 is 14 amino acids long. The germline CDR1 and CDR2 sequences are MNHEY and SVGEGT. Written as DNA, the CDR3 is TGTGCCAGCAGTTACGCAGGGATTAACTATGGCTACACCTTC. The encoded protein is CASSYAGINYGYTF.

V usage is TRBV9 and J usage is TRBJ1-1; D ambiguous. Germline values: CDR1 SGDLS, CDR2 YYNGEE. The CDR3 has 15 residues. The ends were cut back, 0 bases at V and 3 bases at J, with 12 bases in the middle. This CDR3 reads CASSVDAGRYTEAFF. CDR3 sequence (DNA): TGTGCCAGCAGCGTAGACGCAGGCCGCTACACTGAAGCTTTCTTT.

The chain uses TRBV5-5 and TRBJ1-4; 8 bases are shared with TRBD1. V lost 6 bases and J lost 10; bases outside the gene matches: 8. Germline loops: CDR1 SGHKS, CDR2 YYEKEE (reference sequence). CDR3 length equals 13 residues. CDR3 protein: CASNPGQEGKLFF. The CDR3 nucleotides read TGTGCCAGCAATCCGGGACAGGAGGGAAAACTGTTTTTT.

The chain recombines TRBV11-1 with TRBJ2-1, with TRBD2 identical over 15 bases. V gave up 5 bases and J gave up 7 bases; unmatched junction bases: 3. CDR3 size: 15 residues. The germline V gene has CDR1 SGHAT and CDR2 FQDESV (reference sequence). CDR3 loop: CASSRTSGGGNEQFF. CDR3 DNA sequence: TGTGCCAGCAGCCGGACTAGCGGGGGGGGTAATGAGCAGTTCTTC.

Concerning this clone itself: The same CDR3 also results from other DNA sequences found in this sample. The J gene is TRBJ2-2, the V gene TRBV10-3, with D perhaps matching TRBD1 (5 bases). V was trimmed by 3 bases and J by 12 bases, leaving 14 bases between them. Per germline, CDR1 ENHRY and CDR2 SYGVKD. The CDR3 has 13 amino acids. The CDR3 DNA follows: TGTGCCATCAGTGACGCTAGGACAAAGAAGCTGTTTTTT. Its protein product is CAISDARTKKLFF.

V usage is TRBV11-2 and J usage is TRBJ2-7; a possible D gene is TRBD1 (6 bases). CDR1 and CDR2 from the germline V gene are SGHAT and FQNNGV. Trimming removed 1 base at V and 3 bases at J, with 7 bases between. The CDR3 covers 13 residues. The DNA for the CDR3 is TGTGCCAGCAGCTTAGTACAGGGCTACGAGCAGTACTTC. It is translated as CASSLVQGYEQYF.

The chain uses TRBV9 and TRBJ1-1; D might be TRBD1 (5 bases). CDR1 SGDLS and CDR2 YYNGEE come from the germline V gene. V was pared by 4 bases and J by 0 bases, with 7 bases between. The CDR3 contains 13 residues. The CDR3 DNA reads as TGTGCCAGCAGCTGGGGGGTGAACACTGAAGCTTTCTTT. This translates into CASSWGVNTEAFF.

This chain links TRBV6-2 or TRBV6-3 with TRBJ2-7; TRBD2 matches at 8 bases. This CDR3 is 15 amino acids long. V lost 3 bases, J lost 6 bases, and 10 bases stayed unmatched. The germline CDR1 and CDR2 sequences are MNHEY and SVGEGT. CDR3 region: CASSYSSGLAVEQYF. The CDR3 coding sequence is TGTGCCAGCAGTTATAGCTCCGGACTAGCCGTCGAGCAGTACTTC.

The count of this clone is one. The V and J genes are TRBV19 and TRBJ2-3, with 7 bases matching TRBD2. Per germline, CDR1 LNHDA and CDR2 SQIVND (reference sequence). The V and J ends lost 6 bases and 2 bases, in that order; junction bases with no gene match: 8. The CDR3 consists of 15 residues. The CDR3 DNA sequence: TGTGCCAGTAGGACCGCGGGGGACCTCACAGATACGCAGTATTTT. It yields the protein CASRTAGDLTDTQYF.